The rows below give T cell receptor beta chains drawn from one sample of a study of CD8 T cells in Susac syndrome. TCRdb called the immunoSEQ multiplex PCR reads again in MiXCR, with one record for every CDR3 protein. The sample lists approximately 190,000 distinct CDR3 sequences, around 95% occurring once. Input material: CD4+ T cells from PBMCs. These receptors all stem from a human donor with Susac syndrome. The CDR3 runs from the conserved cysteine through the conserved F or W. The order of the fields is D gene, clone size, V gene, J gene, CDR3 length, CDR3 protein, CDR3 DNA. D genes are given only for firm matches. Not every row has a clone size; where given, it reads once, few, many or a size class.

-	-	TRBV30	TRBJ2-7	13	CAWSRWGSYEQYF	TGTGCCTGGAGTCGGTGGGGCTCCTACGAGCAGTACTTC
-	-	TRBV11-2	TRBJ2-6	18	CASSLDPQGNSGANVLTF	TGTGCCAGCAGCTTAGACCCGCAGGGGAACTCTGGGGCCAACGTCCTGACTTTC
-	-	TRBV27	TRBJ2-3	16	CASSLSSGYPTDTQYF	TGTGCCAGCAGTTTATCTTCCGGGTACCCCACAGATACGCAGTATTTT
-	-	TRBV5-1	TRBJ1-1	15	CASSLAGTLNTEAFF	TGCGCCAGCAGCTTGGCCGGGACACTGAACACTGAAGCTTTCTTT
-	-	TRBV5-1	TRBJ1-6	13	CASSLGEGSPLHF	TGCGCCAGCAGCCTCGGGGAGGGGTCACCCCTCCACTTT
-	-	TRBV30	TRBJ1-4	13	CAWLNRDNEKLFF	TGTGCCTGGCTTAACAGGGATAATGAAAAACTGTTTTTT
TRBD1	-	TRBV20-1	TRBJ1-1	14	CSANPGQGNTEAFF	TGCAGTGCTAATCCGGGACAGGGTAACACTGAAGCTTTCTTT
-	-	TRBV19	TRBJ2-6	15	CASSIGGAGANVLTF	TGTGCCAGTAGTATCGGAGGGGCTGGGGCCAACGTCCTGACTTTC
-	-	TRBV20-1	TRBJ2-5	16	CSATADLGLLQETQYF	TGCAGTGCTACGGCGGATTTGGGACTGCTTCAAGAGACCCAGTACTTC
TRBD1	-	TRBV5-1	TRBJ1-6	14	CASSPDRGDSPLHF	TGCGCCAGCAGTCCGGACAGGGGGGATTCACCCCTCCACTTT
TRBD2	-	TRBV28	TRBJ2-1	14	CASSLAGGVNEQFF	TGTGCCAGCAGTCTAGCGGGGGGGGTCAATGAGCAGTTCTTC
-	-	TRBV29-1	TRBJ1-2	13	CSDRGGGGRGYTF	TGCAGCGACCGAGGCGGGGGAGGAAGGGGCTACACCTTC
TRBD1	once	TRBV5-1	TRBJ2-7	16	CASSRVVGQGDYEQYF	TGCGCCAGCAGCCGAGTTGTGGGACAGGGTGATTACGAGCAGTACTTC
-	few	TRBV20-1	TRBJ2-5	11	CSARDPETQYF	TGCAGTGCTAGAGATCCCGAGACCCAGTACTTC
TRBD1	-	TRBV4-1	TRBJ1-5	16	CASSQDGTGANQPQHF	TGCGCCAGCAGCCAAGATGGGACAGGGGCGAATCAGCCCCAGCATTTT
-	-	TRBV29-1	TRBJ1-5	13	CSAAGGFNQPQHF	TGCAGCGCCGCGGGGGGGTTCAATCAGCCCCAGCATTTT